The entry that follows covers one T cell receptor beta chain sequence. Its specificity is not known. Libraries were prepared by immunoSEQ multiplex PCR; TCRdb keeps only in-frame clonotypes and omits some of them. The sample shows some 2,500,000 clones, 85% to 95% of them seen only once. The sample originates from a study of shared clonotypes between healthy human individuals. Whole-study findings and limits: Naive subsets generally exceeded memory subsets in estimated richness.

Trimming shortened V by 3 bases and J by 4 bases, and 12 bases separated the two germline ends. The CDR3 covers 13 residues. Germline V gives CDR1 SQVTM, CDR2 ANQGSEA. The rearrangement links TRBV29-1 to TRBJ1-2, with D unclear. This clonotype was sampled from a man younger than 35 in good health. Some clones in this sample may be carry-over from other donors' samples. The specimen was naive CD4+ T cells from PBMCs. As for subset: CD45RA+ positively selected. CDR3 DNA sequence: TGCAGCGTTGATCGGGGTTCGGGCTATGGCTACACCTTC. Translating it yields CSVDRGSGYGYTF.